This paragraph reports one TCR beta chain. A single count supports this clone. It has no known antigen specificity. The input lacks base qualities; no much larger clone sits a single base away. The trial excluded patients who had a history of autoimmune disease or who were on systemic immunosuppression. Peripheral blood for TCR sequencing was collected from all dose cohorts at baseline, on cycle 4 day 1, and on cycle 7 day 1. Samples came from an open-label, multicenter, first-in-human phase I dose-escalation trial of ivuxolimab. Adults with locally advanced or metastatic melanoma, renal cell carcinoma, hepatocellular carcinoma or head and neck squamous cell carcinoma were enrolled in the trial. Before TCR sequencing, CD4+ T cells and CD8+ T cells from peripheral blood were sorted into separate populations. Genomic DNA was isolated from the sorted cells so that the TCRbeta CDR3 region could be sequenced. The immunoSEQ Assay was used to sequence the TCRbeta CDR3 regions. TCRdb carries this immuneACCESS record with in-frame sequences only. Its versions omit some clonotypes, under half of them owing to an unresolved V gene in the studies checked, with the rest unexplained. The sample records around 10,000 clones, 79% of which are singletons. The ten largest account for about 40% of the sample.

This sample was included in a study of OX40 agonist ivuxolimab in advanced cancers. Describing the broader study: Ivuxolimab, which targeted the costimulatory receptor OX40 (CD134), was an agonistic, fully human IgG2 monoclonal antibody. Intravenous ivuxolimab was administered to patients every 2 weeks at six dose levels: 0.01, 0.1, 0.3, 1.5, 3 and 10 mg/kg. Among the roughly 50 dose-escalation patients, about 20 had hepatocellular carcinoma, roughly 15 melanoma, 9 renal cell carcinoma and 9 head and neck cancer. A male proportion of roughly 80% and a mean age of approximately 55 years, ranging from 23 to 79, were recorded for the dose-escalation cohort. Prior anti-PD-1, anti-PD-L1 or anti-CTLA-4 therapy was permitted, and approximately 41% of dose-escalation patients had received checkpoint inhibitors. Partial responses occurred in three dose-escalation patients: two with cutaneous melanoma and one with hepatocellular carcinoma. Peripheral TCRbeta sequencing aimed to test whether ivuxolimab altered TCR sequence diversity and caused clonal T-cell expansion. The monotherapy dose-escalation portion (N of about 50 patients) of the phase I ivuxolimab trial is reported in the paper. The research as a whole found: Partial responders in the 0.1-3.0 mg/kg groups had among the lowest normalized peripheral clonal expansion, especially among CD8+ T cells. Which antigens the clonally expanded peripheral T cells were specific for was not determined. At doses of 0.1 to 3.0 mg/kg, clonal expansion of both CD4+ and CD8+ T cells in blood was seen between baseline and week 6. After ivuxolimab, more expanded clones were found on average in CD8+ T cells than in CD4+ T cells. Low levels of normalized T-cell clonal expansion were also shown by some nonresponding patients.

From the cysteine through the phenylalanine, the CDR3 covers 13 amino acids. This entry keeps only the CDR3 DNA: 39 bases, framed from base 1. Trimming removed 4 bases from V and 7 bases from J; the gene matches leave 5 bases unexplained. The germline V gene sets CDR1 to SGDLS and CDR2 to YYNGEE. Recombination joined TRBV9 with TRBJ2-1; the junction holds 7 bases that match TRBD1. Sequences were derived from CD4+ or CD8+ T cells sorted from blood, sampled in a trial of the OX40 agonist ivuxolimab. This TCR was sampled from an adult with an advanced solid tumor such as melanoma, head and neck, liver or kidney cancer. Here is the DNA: TGTGCCAGCAGCCCGGGGACAGTAAATGAGCAGTTCTTC. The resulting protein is CASSPGTVNEQFF.